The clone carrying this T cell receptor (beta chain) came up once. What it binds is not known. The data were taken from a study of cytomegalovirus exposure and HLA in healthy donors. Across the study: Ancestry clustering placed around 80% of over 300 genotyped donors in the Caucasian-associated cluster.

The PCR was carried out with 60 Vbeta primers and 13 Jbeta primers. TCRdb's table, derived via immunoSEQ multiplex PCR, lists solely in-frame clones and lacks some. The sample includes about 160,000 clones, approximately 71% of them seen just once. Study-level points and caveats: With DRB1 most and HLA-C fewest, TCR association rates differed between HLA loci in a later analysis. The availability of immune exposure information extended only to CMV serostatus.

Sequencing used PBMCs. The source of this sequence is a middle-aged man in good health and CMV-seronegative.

The CDR3 nucleotides read TGTGCCAGCAGCCCAAAGACAGGGGTTGGGTGGGACGAGCAGTACTTC. It yields the protein CASSPKTGVGWDEQYF. The V and J genes are TRBV7-9 and TRBJ2-5; 8 bases align to TRBD1. The last part of the DNA fits TRBJ2-7 better; the J call may be wrong. The CDR3 consists of 16 residues. Germline V gene sequence: CDR1 SEHNR, CDR2 FQNEAQ (reference sequence).